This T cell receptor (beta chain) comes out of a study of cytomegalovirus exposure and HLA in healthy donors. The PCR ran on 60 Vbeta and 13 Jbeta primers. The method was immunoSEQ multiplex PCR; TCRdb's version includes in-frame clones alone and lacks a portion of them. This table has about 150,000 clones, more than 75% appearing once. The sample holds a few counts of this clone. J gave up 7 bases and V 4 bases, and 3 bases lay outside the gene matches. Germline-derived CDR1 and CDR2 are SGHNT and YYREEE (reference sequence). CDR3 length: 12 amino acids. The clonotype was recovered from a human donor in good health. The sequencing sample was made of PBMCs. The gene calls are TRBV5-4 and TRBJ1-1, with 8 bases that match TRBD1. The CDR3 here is CASSAGTGEAFF. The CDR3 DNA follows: TGTGCCAGCAGCGCAGGGACAGGTGAAGCTTTCTTT.